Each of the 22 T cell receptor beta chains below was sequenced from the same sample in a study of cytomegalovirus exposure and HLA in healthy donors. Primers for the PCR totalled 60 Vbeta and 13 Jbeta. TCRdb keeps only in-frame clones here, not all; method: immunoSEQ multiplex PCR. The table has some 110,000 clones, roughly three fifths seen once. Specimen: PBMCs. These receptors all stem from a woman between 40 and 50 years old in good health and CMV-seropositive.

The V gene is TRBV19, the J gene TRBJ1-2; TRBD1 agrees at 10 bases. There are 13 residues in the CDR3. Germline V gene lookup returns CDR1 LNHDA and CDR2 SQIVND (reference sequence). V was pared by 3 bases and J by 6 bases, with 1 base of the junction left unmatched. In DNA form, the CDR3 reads TGTGCCAGTAGTATGGGGACAGGGGATGGCTACACCTTC. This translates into CASSMGTGDGYTF.

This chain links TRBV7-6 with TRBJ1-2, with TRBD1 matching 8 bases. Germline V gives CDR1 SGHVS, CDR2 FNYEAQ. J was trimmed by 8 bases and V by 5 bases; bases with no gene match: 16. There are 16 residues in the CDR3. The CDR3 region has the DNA TGTGCCAGCAGCCCGAACGCCCGGACAGGGTTGTGGGGCTACACCTTC. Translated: CASSPNARTGLWGYTF.

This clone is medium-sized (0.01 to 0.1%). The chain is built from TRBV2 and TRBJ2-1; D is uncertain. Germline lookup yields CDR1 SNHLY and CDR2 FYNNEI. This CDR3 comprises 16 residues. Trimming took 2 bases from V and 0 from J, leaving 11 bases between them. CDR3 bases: TGTGCCAGCAGTGAAATGCAGGTCTACTCCTACAATGAGCAGTTCTTC. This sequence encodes CASSEMQVYSYNEQFF.

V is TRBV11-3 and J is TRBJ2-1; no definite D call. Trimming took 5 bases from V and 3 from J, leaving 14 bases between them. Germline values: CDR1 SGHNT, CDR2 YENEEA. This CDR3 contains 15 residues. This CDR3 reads CASSGDSWNYNEQFF. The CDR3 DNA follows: TGTGCCAGCAGCGGCGACTCATGGAACTACAATGAGCAGTTCTTC.

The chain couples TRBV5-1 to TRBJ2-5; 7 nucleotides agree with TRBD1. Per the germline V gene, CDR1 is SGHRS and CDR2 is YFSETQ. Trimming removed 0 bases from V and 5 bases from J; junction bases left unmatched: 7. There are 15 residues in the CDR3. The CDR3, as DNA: TGCGCCAGCAGCTTGGGGCAGGGGGTTGGGGAGACCCAGTACTTC. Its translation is CASSLGQGVGETQYF. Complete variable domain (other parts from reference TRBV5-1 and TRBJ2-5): KAGVTQTPRYLIKTRGQQVTLSCSPISGHRSVSWYQQTPGQGLQFLFEYFSETQRNKGNFPGRFSGRQFSNSRSEMNVSTLELGDSALYLCASSLGQGVGETQYFGPGTRLLVL.

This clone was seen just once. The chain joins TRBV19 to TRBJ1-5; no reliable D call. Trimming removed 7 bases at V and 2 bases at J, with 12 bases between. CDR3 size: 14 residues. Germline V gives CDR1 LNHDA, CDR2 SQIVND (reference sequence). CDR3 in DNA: TGTGCCAGTAATTCAGGACTTGGCAATCAGCCCCAGCATTTT. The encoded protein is CASNSGLGNQPQHF.

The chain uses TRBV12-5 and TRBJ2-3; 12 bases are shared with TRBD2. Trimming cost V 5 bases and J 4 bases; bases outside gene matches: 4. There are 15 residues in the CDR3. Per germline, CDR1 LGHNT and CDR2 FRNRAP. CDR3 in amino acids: CASGLTSGRSDTQYF. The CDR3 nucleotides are TGTGCTAGTGGTCTGACTAGCGGGAGATCAGATACGCAGTATTTT.

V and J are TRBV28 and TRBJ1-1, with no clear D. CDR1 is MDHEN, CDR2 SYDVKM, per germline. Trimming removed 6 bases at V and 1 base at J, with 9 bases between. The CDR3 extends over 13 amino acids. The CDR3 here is CASSPTRNTEAFF. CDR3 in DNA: TGTGCCAGCAGCCCCACACGGAACACTGAAGCTTTCTTT.

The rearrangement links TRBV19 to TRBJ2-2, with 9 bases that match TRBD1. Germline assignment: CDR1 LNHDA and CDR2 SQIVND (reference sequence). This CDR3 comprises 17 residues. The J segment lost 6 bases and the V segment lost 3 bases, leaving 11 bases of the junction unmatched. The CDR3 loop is CASSIRFWGQGPGELFF. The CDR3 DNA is TGTGCCAGTAGTATTAGATTTTGGGGACAGGGCCCCGGGGAGCTGTTTTTT.

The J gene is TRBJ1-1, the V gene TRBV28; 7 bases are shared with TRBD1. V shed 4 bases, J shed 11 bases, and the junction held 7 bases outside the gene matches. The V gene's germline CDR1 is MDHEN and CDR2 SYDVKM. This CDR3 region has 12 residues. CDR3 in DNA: TGTGCCAGCAGTTCCCGGACAGGAGGGGCTTTCTTT. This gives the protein CASSSRTGGAFF.

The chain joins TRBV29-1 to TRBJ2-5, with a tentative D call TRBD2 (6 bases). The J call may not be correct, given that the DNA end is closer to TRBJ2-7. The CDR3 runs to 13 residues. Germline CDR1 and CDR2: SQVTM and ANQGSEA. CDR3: CSGGVAEGGEQYF. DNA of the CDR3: TGCAGCGGGGGAGTAGCGGAGGGCGGCGAGCAGTACTTC.

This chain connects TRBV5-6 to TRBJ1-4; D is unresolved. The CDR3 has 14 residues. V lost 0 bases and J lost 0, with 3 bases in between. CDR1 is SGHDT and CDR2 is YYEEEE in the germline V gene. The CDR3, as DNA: TGTGCCAGCAGCTTGGGCGCAACTAATGAAAAACTGTTTTTT. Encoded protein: CASSLGATNEKLFF.

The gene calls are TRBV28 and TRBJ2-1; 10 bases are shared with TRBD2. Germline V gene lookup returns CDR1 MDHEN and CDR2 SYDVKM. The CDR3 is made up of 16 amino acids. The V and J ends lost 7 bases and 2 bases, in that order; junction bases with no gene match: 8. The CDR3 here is CASTIRTSGPYNEQFF. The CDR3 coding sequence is TGTGCCAGCACCATTAGGACTAGCGGACCCTACAATGAGCAGTTCTTC.

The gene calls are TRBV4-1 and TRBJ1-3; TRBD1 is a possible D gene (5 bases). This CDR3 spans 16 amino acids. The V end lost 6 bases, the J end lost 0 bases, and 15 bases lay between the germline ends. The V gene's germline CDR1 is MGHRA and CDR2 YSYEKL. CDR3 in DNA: TGCGCCAGCAGTGGGCACAGGCAGAGCTCTGGAAACACCATATATTTT. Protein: CASSGHRQSSGNTIYF.

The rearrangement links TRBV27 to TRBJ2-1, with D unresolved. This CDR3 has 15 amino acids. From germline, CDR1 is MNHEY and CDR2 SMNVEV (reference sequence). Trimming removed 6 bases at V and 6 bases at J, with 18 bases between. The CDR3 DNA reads TGTGCCAGCAGCGCCCTAGGCCCCCTTCCCAATGAGCAGTTCTTC. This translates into CASSALGPLPNEQFF.

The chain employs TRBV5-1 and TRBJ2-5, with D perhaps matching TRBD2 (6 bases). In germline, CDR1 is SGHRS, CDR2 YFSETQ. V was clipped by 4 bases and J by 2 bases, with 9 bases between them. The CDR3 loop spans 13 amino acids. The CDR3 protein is CASSAGFQETQYF. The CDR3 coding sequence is TGCGCCAGCAGCGCGGGATTTCAAGAGACCCAGTACTTC.

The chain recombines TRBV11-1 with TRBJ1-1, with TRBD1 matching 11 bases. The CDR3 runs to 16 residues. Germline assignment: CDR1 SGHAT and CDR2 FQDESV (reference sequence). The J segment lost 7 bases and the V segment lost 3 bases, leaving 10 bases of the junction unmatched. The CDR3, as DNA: TGTGCCAGCAGCTTGGGGACAGGGGGGCGATGGCTTGAAGCTTTCTTT. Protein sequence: CASSLGTGGRWLEAFF.

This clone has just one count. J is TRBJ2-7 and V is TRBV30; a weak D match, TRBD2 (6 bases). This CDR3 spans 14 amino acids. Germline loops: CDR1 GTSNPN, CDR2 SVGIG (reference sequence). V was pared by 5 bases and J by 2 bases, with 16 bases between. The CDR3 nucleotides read TGTGCCTGGGACGCGGGACTCTCTACCTACGAGCAGTACTTC. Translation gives CAWDAGLSTYEQYF.

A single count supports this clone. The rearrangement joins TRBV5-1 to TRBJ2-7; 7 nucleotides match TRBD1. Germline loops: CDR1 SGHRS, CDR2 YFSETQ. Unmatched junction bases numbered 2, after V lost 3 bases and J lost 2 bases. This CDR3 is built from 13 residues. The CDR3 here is CASSSDRTYEQYF. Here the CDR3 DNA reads TGCGCCAGCAGCTCGGACAGGACCTACGAGCAGTACTTC.

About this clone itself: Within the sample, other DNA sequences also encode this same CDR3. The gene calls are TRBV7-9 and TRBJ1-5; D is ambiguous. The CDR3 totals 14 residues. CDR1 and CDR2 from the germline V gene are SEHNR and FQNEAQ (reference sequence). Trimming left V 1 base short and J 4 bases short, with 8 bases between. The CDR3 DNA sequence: TGTGCCAGCAGCTTAGGCGCGGGGAATCAGCCCCAGCATTTT. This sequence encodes CASSLGAGNQPQHF.

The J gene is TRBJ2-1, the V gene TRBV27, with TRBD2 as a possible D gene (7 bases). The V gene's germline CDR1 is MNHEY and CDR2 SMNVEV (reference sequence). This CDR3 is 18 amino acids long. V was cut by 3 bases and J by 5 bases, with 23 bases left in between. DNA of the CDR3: TGTGCCAGCAGTTTTGTCCCTATTCGGGGGGCAACCAACAATGAGCAGTTCTTC. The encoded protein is CASSFVPIRGATNNEQFF.

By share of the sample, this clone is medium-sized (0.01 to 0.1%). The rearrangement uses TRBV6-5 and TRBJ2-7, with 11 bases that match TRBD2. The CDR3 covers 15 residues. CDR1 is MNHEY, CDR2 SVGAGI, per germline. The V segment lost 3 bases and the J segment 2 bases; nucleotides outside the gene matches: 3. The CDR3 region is CASSYTSGSTYEQYF. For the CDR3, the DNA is TGTGCCAGCAGTTATACTAGCGGGAGCACCTACGAGCAGTACTTC.